The rows below give T cell receptor beta chains drawn from one sample of a study of T cell responses to AZD1222 COVID-19 vaccine. The repertoire was sequenced with immunoSEQ multiplex PCR; TCRdb's copy has only in-frame clones and lacks some. The sample has roughly 170,000 clones; 90% to 95% are singletons. Sequenced here: peripheral blood, sampled 28 days after the second AZD1222 dose. The source of these receptors is an adult who received the AZD1222 COVID-19 vaccine. The CDR3 runs from the conserved cysteine through the conserved F or W. Fields, in order: CDR3 DNA, CDR3 protein, J gene, V gene, D gene, clone size. The D gene is left open where the match is weak. Clone sizes are given selectively: once, few, many, or a class where the clone is expanded.

cdr3_nt: TGTGCCAGCAGCTCACAGGGGGCGGCGTTCGAAGCTTTCTTT
cdr3_aa: CASSSQGAAFEAFF
j_call: TRBJ1-1
v_call: TRBV11-3
d_call: TRBD1
clone_size: .

cdr3_nt: TGTGCCAGCAGTGACAATCCGGGACTACCCTACGAGCAGTACTTC
cdr3_aa: CASSDNPGLPYEQYF
j_call: TRBJ2-7
v_call: TRBV6-1
d_call: TRBD2
clone_size: .

cdr3_nt: TGCGCCAGCAGTACTGGCGGGAGGACAGATACGCAGTATTTT
cdr3_aa: CASSTGGRTDTQYF
j_call: TRBJ2-3
v_call: TRBV10-1
d_call: TRBD2
clone_size: .

cdr3_nt: TGTGCCAGCAGTTTAGCCAGGGATGAAAAACTGTTTTTT
cdr3_aa: CASSLARDEKLFF
j_call: TRBJ1-4
v_call: TRBV12-3/TRBV12-4
d_call: .
clone_size: .

cdr3_nt: TGTGCCAGCAGCGCTAACTTGGGACTAGCGAATTCCTACGAGCAGTACTTC
cdr3_aa: CASSANLGLANSYEQYF
j_call: TRBJ2-7
v_call: TRBV9
d_call: TRBD2
clone_size: .

cdr3_nt: TGTGCCAGCAGCTTAGTACGGGACGGCAATCAGCCCCAGCATTTT
cdr3_aa: CASSLVRDGNQPQHF
j_call: TRBJ1-5
v_call: TRBV7-8
d_call: .
clone_size: .

cdr3_nt: TGTGCCAGCAGGGTTGGAGCGAACACCGGGGAGCTGTTTTTT
cdr3_aa: CASRVGANTGELFF
j_call: TRBJ2-2
v_call: TRBV2
d_call: .
clone_size: .

cdr3_nt: TGTGCCAGCAGCGCCCGCACAGATACGCAGTATTTT
cdr3_aa: CASSARTDTQYF
j_call: TRBJ2-3
v_call: TRBV9
d_call: .
clone_size: .

cdr3_nt: TGCGCCAGCAGCCAAGATCAGGCCTACGAGCAGTACTTC
cdr3_aa: CASSQDQAYEQYF
j_call: TRBJ2-7
v_call: TRBV4-3
d_call: .
clone_size: .

cdr3_nt: TGTGCTAGTGGTTTGGCCTCTCGGGAGCAGTACTTC
cdr3_aa: CASGLASREQYF
j_call: TRBJ2-7
v_call: TRBV12-5
d_call: .
clone_size: .

cdr3_nt: TGTGCCAGCAGCTTAGTTTATGTGGAGGAGAGCAATCAGCCCCAGCATTTT
cdr3_aa: CASSLVYVEESNQPQHF
j_call: TRBJ1-5
v_call: TRBV11-3
d_call: .
clone_size: .

cdr3_nt: TGTGCCAGCATGGGAGGGTCGCAAGAGACCCAGTACTTC
cdr3_aa: CASMGGSQETQYF
j_call: TRBJ2-5
v_call: TRBV2
d_call: TRBD2
clone_size: .

cdr3_nt: TGTGCCAGCAGTTTAGCTAATTCTGTCACCGGGGAGCTGTTTTTT
cdr3_aa: CASSLANSVTGELFF
j_call: TRBJ2-2
v_call: TRBV28
d_call: .
clone_size: .

cdr3_nt: TGTGCCAGCAGAGAAGGACTAGCCTCCTACAATGAGCAGTTCTTC
cdr3_aa: CASREGLASYNEQFF
j_call: TRBJ2-1
v_call: TRBV7-9
d_call: TRBD2
clone_size: once

cdr3_nt: TGTGCCAGCAGTTTTTCCGCGATCCCCCCCCTCCACTTT
cdr3_aa: CASSFSAIPPLHF
j_call: TRBJ1-6
v_call: TRBV27
d_call: .
clone_size: .

cdr3_nt: TGTGCCAGCGAGGCGGGCTGGAGTGAAAAACTGTTTTTT
cdr3_aa: CASEAGWSEKLFF
j_call: TRBJ1-4
v_call: TRBV12-3/TRBV12-4
d_call: .
clone_size: once